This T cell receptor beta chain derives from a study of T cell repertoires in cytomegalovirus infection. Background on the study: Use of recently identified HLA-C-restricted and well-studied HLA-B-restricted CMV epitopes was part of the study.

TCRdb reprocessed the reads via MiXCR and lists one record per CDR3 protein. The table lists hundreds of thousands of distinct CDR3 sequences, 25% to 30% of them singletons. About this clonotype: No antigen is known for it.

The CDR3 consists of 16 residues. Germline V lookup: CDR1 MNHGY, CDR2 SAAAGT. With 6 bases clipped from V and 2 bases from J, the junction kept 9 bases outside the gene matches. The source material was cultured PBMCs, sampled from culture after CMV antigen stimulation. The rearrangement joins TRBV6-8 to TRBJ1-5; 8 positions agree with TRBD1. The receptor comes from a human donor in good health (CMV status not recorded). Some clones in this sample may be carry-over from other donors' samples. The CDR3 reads CASRTGERFGNQPQHF. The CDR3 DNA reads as TGTGCCAGCAGGACAGGGGAGCGCTTCGGCAATCAGCCCCAGCATTTT.